Each of the 24 T cell receptor beta chains below was sequenced from the same sample in a study of T-cell reconstitution after alpha-beta-depleted transplantation in children. Molecular barcoding with unique molecular identifiers was used for the TCRbeta library. MiXCR, applied by TCRdb to the PCR reads, yields one record per CDR3 protein. The sample holds hundreds of thousands of distinct CDR3 sequences; roughly 8% are singletons and the top ten take 6.3%. Sample: PBMCs, mostly from graft donor cells, taken 180 days after TCRalphabeta/CD19-depleted stem cell transplant. The receptors originated from a male patient between 10 and 17 years old who had a stem cell transplant for acute lymphoblastic leukemia, so the T cells may come from the graft donor.

This clonotype has only a few counts. The chain links TRBV4-2 to TRBJ2-2, with D perhaps matching TRBD2 (6 bases). V lost 5 bases to trimming and J lost 0 bases, with 13 bases between them. Germline CDR1 reads LGHNA; CDR2 reads YNFKEQ. This CDR3 contains 16 residues. The CDR3 DNA is TGTGCCAGCAGCAGGCGGGACTCCGCGAACACCGGGGAGCTGTTTTTT. Protein product: CASSRRDSANTGELFF.

Many counts were recorded for this clonotype. V usage is TRBV12-3 or TRBV12-4 and J usage is TRBJ2-2; D may match TRBD1 or TRBD2 (5 bases each). V lost 9 bases and J lost 1, with 12 bases in between. This CDR3 has 14 residues. The CDR3 DNA is TGTGCCAGTTTGGAGGACAAGAACACCGGGGAGCTGTTTTTT. Amino acids: CASLEDKNTGELFF.

This clonotype showed up many times. The chain has TRBV4-1 and TRBJ2-5; D might be TRBD2 (6 bases). Trimming stripped 0 bases from V and 1 base from J, with 15 bases between. Germline V CDR1 and CDR2: MGHRA, YSYEKL. CDR3 size: 17 residues. CDR3 nucleotide sequence: TGCGCCAGCAGCCAAGAACGGCCCGGGACTTCCCAAGAGACCCAGTACTTC. As protein: CASSQERPGTSQETQYF.

This clonotype was found a few times. The chain's CDR3 is CASGSRHRGNEQYF. DNA for the CDR3: TGTGCCAGCGGCTCCCGGCACAGGGGCAACGAGCAGTACTTC. The chain recombines TRBV5-8 with TRBJ2-7; 7 nucleotides line up with TRBD1. The CDR3 is 14 amino acids. Germline CDR1 and CDR2: SGHTS and YDEGEE. With 7 bases clipped from V and 5 bases from J, the junction kept 12 bases outside the gene matches.

This clonotype has more than one count but fewer than ten. The CDR3 loop reads CASSIARTGREKLFF. The CDR3 DNA reads as TGTGCCAGTAGTATAGCCCGGACAGGGCGTGAAAAACTGTTTTTT. The chain is built from TRBV19 and TRBJ1-4; 8 bases match TRBD1. Germline V lookup: CDR1 LNHDA, CDR2 SQIVND (reference sequence). This CDR3 comprises 15 residues. V gave up 1 base and J gave up 7 bases; unmatched junction bases: 5.

This clonotype was recorded many times. The chain couples TRBV6-5 to TRBJ2-7; D remains ambiguous. With 0 bases removed from V and 0 bases from J, the gap between germline ends came to 3 bases. CDR3 length equals 13 residues. Germline lookup yields CDR1 MNHEY and CDR2 SVGAGI. CDR3 sequence: CASSYSTSYEQYF. In DNA, the CDR3 is TGTGCCAGCAGTTACTCAACCTCCTACGAGCAGTACTTC.

In this sample, this clonotype turned up many times. V usage is TRBV3-1 and J usage is TRBJ2-3, with D tentatively TRBD2 (5 bases). With 5 bases removed from V and 2 bases from J, the gap between germline ends came to 20 bases. The germline CDR1 and CDR2 sequences are LGHDT and YNNKEL (reference sequence). The CDR3 spans 17 residues. CDR3 region: CASSSLGRSALTDTQYF. The CDR3 DNA reads TGTGCCAGCAGCTCATTAGGGCGTAGCGCTCTCACAGATACGCAGTATTTT.

At least ten counts were recorded for this clonotype. The gene calls are TRBV5-1 and TRBJ1-4; maybe TRBD1 (5 bases). This CDR3 has 14 amino acids. Germline values: CDR1 SGHRS, CDR2 YFSETQ. Trimming took 4 bases from V and 11 from J, leaving 18 bases between them. Here the CDR3 reads CASSLLGEERKLFF. The CDR3 bases are TGCGCCAGCAGCCTGTTAGGGGAAGAGCGGAAACTGTTTTTT.

This clonotype was seen repeatedly, ten times or more. V and J are TRBV12-3 or TRBV12-4 and TRBJ1-4; no firm D call. CDR3 length: 12 amino acids. Trimming shortened V by 4 bases and J by 10 bases, and 10 bases separated the two germline ends. CDR3 in amino acids: CASSSSQRKLFF. CDR3 nucleotide sequence: TGTGCCAGCAGTTCCTCCCAGCGAAAACTGTTTTTT.

This clonotype was observed many times. The chain has TRBV11-1 and TRBJ2-1; the match to TRBD2 covers 14 bases. V trimming: 4 bases; J trimming: 8 bases; junction bases outside the gene matches: 4. The CDR3 contains 15 residues. Germline V gene lookup returns CDR1 SGHAT and CDR2 FQDESV (reference sequence). The CDR3 here is CASSSTSGGAHEQFF. The CDR3 nucleotides read TGTGCCAGCAGCTCGACTAGCGGGGGGGCCCATGAGCAGTTCTTC.

This clonotype was detected ten times or more. This chain links TRBV20-1 with TRBJ1-5; tentative D call: TRBD1 (5 bases). CDR3 length: 18 amino acids. Between the trimmed V and J ends, which lost 0 bases and 4 bases, there was a span of 22 bases. CDR1 is DFQATT and CDR2 is SNEGSKA in the germline V gene (reference sequence). The CDR3 sequence is CSARETARGGYGNQPQHF. CDR3 nucleotide sequence: TGCAGTGCTAGAGAGACCGCCCGGGGGGGGTATGGGAATCAGCCCCAGCATTTT.

The table lists this clonotype with many counts. The gene calls are TRBV7-2 and TRBJ1-5; 8 bases fit TRBD1. The CDR3 loop spans 12 amino acids. V was pared by 6 bases and J by 7 bases, with 2 bases of the junction left unmatched. Germline V lookup: CDR1 SGHTA, CDR2 FQGNSA. The CDR3 coding sequence is TGTGCCAGCAGTTGGGACAGGCAGCCCCAGCATTTT. Its translation: CASSWDRQPQHF. The full variable domain, with the rest looked up from reference TRBV7-2 and TRBJ1-5, is GAGVSQSPSNKVTEKGKDVELRCDPISGHTALYWYRQSLGQGLEFLIYFQGNSAPDKSGLPSDRFSAERTGGSVSTLTIQRTQQEDSAVYLCASSWDRQPQHFGDGTRLSIL.

This clonotype was seen once. V is TRBV5-6 and J is TRBJ2-7, with D unresolved. The CDR3 is 14 residues long. Trimming removed 1 base at V and 3 bases at J, with 11 bases between. Germline-derived CDR1 and CDR2 are SGHDT and YYEEEE. The CDR3 protein is CASSLMARFYEQYF. For the CDR3, the DNA is TGTGCCAGCAGCTTGATGGCCAGGTTCTACGAGCAGTACTTC.

This clonotype was observed at least ten times. The CDR3 bases are TGCGCCAGCAACCTCTACGGGGGGGGCCTTGGCACTGAAGCTTTCTTT. Its translation: CASNLYGGGLGTEAFF. This chain joins TRBV5-1 and TRBJ1-1; TRBD1 might be the D (6 bases). With 6 bases removed from V and 4 bases from J, the gap between germline ends came to 22 bases. In germline, CDR1 is SGHRS, CDR2 YFSETQ. CDR3 length: 16 amino acids.

The J gene is TRBJ2-3, the V gene TRBV5-6, with TRBD2 matching 10 bases. This CDR3 region has 16 residues. Germline V lookup: CDR1 SGHDT, CDR2 YYEEEE. V gave up 8 bases and J gave up 7 bases; unmatched junction bases: 16. The CDR3 region has the DNA TGTGCCAGGAGCCCCGTTTTTAGCGGGGGGCCCAATACGCAGTATTTT. Translating it yields CARSPVFSGGPNTQYF.

Details on this clonotype: A read error may explain this, as a much larger clone is one base away. This chain joins TRBV6-5 and TRBJ1-1, with a tentative D call TRBD1 (5 bases). Per germline, CDR1 MNHEY and CDR2 SVGAGI. The V gene lost 2 bases and the J gene lost 4 bases, with 14 bases spanning the gap. The CDR3 covers 15 residues. The CDR3 bases are TGTGCCAGCAGTTACCCCACCGGGAGGGGCACTGAAGCTTTCTTT. It translates to CASSYPTGRGTEAFF.

This clonotype appeared many times. The chain uses TRBV5-1 and TRBJ2-5, with a tentative D call TRBD2 (5 bases). Germline V gene data show CDR1 as SGHRS and CDR2 as YFSETQ. The CDR3 covers 14 residues. V lost 3 bases to trimming and J lost 7 bases, with 16 bases between them. Here the CDR3 reads CASSYQGLEGTQYF. The CDR3 DNA follows: TGCGCCAGCAGCTACCAAGGGTTAGAGGGGACCCAGTACTTC.

At least ten counts were recorded for this clonotype. The CDR3 loop is CASQVQGGRTEAFF. In nucleotides, the CDR3 is TGTGCCAGTCAGGTACAGGGAGGACGCACTGAAGCTTTCTTT. The chain joins TRBV25-1 to TRBJ1-1; maybe TRBD1 (6 bases). The V gene lost 9 bases and the J gene lost 4 bases, with 18 bases spanning the gap. The CDR3 spans 14 residues. Germline CDR1 MGHDK, CDR2 SYGVNS.

In this sample, this clonotype turned up many times. This chain connects TRBV5-1 to TRBJ2-3; D may be TRBD2 (5 bases). Between the trimmed V and J ends, which lost 4 bases and 2 bases, there was a span of 8 bases. The germline V gene encodes CDR1 SGHRS and CDR2 YFSETQ. The CDR3 is 13 amino acids. The CDR3 DNA is TGCGCCAGCAGCGAGGGAAACACAGATACGCAGTATTTT. Its translation: CASSEGNTDTQYF. Looking up the rest from reference TRBV5-1 and TRBJ2-3 gives the full variable domain: KAGVTQTPRYLIKTRGQQVTLSCSPISGHRSVSWYQQTPGQGLQFLFEYFSETQRNKGNFPGRFSGRQFSNSRSEMNVSTLELGDSALYLCASSEGNTDTQYFGPGTRLTVL.

The sample holds many counts of this clonotype. V gene TRBV15 combines with J gene TRBJ2-7, with D perhaps TRBD1 (5 bases). V was cut by 1 base and J by 3 bases, with 10 bases left in between. This CDR3 has 14 amino acids. The germline CDR1 and CDR2 sequences are LNHNV and YYDKDF (reference sequence). CDR3 protein: CATSRAGASYEQYF. The CDR3 region has the DNA TGTGCCACCAGCAGAGCTGGGGCTAGCTACGAGCAGTACTTC.

The table lists this clonotype with many counts. V gene TRBV12-3 or TRBV12-4 combines with J gene TRBJ1-1; weak D call: TRBD1 (5 bases). This CDR3 comprises 13 residues. V shed 3 bases and J shed 12 bases, with 17 bases lying between them. DNA for the CDR3: TGTGCCAGCAGTTTTCGAGAAAGGGGATTTACTTTCTTT. Its protein is CASSFRERGFTFF.

This chain links TRBV28 with TRBJ2-7, with unresolved D. Germline values: CDR1 MDHEN, CDR2 SYDVKM. There are 10 residues in the CDR3. V lost 3 bases to trimming and J lost 7 bases, with 4 bases between them. DNA of the CDR3: TGTGCCAGCAGTTTGCGGGAGCAGTACTTC. Its translation is CASSLREQYF.

This clonotype was detected only a few times. V and J are TRBV19 and TRBJ2-1, with TRBD2 identical over 9 bases. Losses at the gene ends were 3 bases for V and 0 bases for J; bases not matched to a gene: 6. CDR3 length: 17 amino acids. In germline, CDR1 is LNHDA, CDR2 SQIVND (reference sequence). The chain's CDR3 is CASSIFAGGSSYNEQFF. The CDR3 DNA reads as TGTGCCAGTAGTATCTTCGCGGGAGGGAGCTCCTACAATGAGCAGTTCTTC.

This clonotype came up many times. The rearrangement uses TRBV6-5 and TRBJ1-1; 8 positions agree with TRBD1. The V segment lost 2 bases and the J segment 2 bases; nucleotides outside the gene matches: 1. The CDR3 is made up of 14 amino acids. Germline V gene data show CDR1 as MNHEY and CDR2 as SVGAGI. The CDR3 DNA is TGTGCCAGCAGTTACGACAGGGGAAACACTGAAGCTTTCTTT. Protein: CASSYDRGNTEAFF.